Listed here are 19 T cell receptor beta chains from one sample, sequenced in a study of immune evolution from preneoplasia to lung adenocarcinoma. The repertoire was sequenced with immunoSEQ multiplex PCR; TCRdb's copy has only in-frame clones and lacks some. The repertoire includes around 6,200 clones, about 81% of them detected once, and under 6% sits in the top ten. Sample: FFPE invasive lung adenocarcinoma tissue. All receptors derive from a person aged 45 to 59 with lung adenocarcinoma.

CDR3 protein: CASSLNQGRGEQYF. The CDR3 DNA follows: TGCGCCAGCAGCTTGAACCAGGGGCGAGGCGAGCAGTACTTC. V is TRBV5-1 and J is TRBJ2-7, with a weak D call TRBD1 (6 bases). CDR1 is SGHRS and CDR2 is YFSETQ in the germline V gene. The germline V and J ends were trimmed by 1 base and 6 bases, with 14 bases remaining between them. The length of the CDR3 is 14 residues.

The chain has TRBV19 and TRBJ2-4; no definite D call. CDR3 length: 12 residues. The germline gives CDR1 LNHDA, CDR2 SQIVND (reference sequence). Trimming removed 7 bases from V and 4 bases from J, with 8 bases in between. The CDR3 sequence is CASNKGKNIQYF. The CDR3 coding sequence is TGTGCCAGTAATAAGGGTAAAAACATTCAGTACTTC. The whole variable domain, filled in from reference TRBV19 and TRBJ2-4, reads DGGITQSPKYLFRKEGQNVTLSCEQNLNHDAMYWYRQDPGQGLRLIYYSQIVNDFQKGDIAEGYSVSREKKESFPLTVTSAQKNPTAFYLCASNKGKNIQYFGAGTRLSVL.

This clone was seen a single time. The chain carries TRBV14 and TRBJ2-3, with unresolved D. V was clipped by 4 bases and J by 5 bases, with 7 bases between them. CDR3 length equals 12 residues. Germline V gives CDR1 SGHDN, CDR2 FVKESK. The CDR3 is CASSPGKDTQYF. CDR3 nucleotide sequence: TGTGCCAGCAGCCCGGGTAAAGATACGCAGTATTTT.

CDR3 DNA sequence: TGTGCCAGCAGTGAAGCTATTCAGGGGGCAGATACGCAGTATTTT. Translated: CASSEAIQGADTQYF. V and J are TRBV6-1 and TRBJ2-3, with 7 positions matching TRBD1. Germline V CDR1 and CDR2: MNHNS, SASEGT. V dropped 0 bases and J dropped 4; count of bases not matched to a gene: 4. The CDR3 sequence is 15 residues long.

V and J are TRBV2 and TRBJ1-3; no reliable D call. Trimming shortened V by 1 base and J by 1 base, and 5 bases separated the two germline ends. The CDR3 runs 14 residues. Per the germline V gene, CDR1 is SNHLY and CDR2 is FYNNEI. Written as DNA, the CDR3 is TGTGCCAGCAGTGAAGTGCTTTCTGGAAACACCATATATTTT. Protein product: CASSEVLSGNTIYF. Full variable domain (outside the CDR3, taken from reference TRBV2 and TRBJ1-3): EPEVTQTPSHQVTQMGQEVILRCVPISNHLYFYWYRQILGQKVEFLVSFYNNEISEKSEIFDDQFSVERPDGSNFTLKIRSTKLEDSAMYFCASSEVLSGNTIYFGEGSWLTVV.

The chain carries TRBV18 and TRBJ2-1; 9 bases are shared with TRBD2. J gave up 5 bases and V 0 bases, and 8 bases lay outside the gene matches. The germline V gene encodes CDR1 KGHSH and CDR2 LQKENI. The CDR3 length is 17 residues. The CDR3 reads CASSPPGAGGAHNEQFF. CDR3 sequence (DNA): TGTGCCAGCTCACCACCCGGTGCGGGAGGGGCCCACAATGAGCAGTTCTTC.

The chain carries TRBV10-3 and TRBJ2-5; 8 bases line up with TRBD1. Trimming removed 6 bases from V and 5 bases from J; junction bases left unmatched: 5. The CDR3 runs 13 residues. The germline CDR1 and CDR2 sequences are ENHRY and SYGVKD. CDR3 nucleotides: TGTGCCATCAGGACTACAGGGGGTGAGACCCAGTACTTC. Translated: CAIRTTGGETQYF.

The chain has TRBV7-9 and TRBJ2-1; tentatively, D is TRBD1 or TRBD2 (5 bases each). The CDR3 runs 16 residues. The V gene lost 6 bases and the J gene lost 0 bases, with 15 bases spanning the gap. Germline CDR1 reads SEHNR; CDR2 reads FQNEAQ (reference sequence). In DNA, the CDR3 is TGTGCCAGCAGGGTTCGGGACCCCGACTCCTACAATGAGCAGTTCTTC. As protein: CASRVRDPDSYNEQFF.

This rearrangement joins TRBV27 to TRBJ1-4; TRBD1 is a possible D gene (6 bases). V was clipped by 6 bases and J by 7 bases, with 18 bases between them. The CDR3 is 15 residues long. Per germline, CDR1 MNHEY and CDR2 SMNVEV (reference sequence). As DNA, the CDR3 is TGTGCCAGCAGGGGGAGGGGGGGATTAGGTGAAAAACTGTTTTTT. Protein sequence: CASRGRGGLGEKLFF.

The chain has TRBV5-1 and TRBJ2-1, with TRBD2 matching 7 bases. Germline CDR1 is SGHRS and CDR2 is YFSETQ. V dropped 4 bases and J dropped 2; count of bases not matched to a gene: 6. The CDR3 spans 15 residues. Written as DNA, the CDR3 is TGCGCCAGCAGCCCTTGGCGGGAGCCCTACAATGAGCAGTTCTTC. Protein product: CASSPWREPYNEQFF.

The V gene is TRBV6-5, the J gene TRBJ1-5; D not resolved. The CDR3 extends over 13 amino acids. The V gene lost 6 bases and the J gene lost 9 bases, with 15 bases spanning the gap. Germline loops: CDR1 MNHEY, CDR2 SVGAGI. CDR3 in amino acids: CASSPGWGGPQHF. DNA for the CDR3: TGTGCCAGCAGCCCCGGTTGGGGTGGGCCCCAGCATTTT.

CDR3 sequence reads: CASSLAGGPTNEQFF. The CDR3 DNA reads TGTGCCAGCAGTTTAGCGGGAGGGCCTACCAATGAGCAGTTCTTC. The chain couples TRBV28 to TRBJ2-1, with 9 bases fitting TRBD2. This CDR3 comprises 15 residues. Trimming took 2 bases from V and 6 from J; bases not matched to a gene: 5. Germline-derived CDR1 and CDR2 are MDHEN and SYDVKM. The full variable domain, with the rest looked up from reference TRBV28 and TRBJ2-1, is DVKVTQSSRYLVKRTGEKVFLECVQDMDHENMFWYRQDPGLGLRLIYFSYDVKMKEKGDIPEGYSVSREKKERFSLILESASTNQTSMYLCASSLAGGPTNEQFFGPGTRLTVL.

This clone is classed as large (0.1 to 1%). This chain connects TRBV11-2 to TRBJ2-7; 8 bases agree with TRBD2. This CDR3 region has 13 residues. J gave up 12 bases and V 2 bases, and 9 bases lay outside the gene matches. Germline V gene data show CDR1 as SGHAT and CDR2 as FQNNGV. The CDR3 spells CASSLWREEGGYF. The CDR3 DNA reads as TGTGCCAGCAGCTTATGGCGGGAGGAGGGTGGGTACTTC.

This clone was found once. This chain uses TRBV2 with TRBJ1-2, with 7 bases lining up with TRBD1. Losses at the gene ends were 2 bases for V and 3 bases for J; bases not matched to a gene: 3. The CDR3 is 14 amino acids. CDR1 is SNHLY, CDR2 FYNNEI, per germline. The chain's CDR3 is CASSERDSDYGYTF. CDR3 bases: TGTGCCAGCAGTGAAAGGGACAGCGACTATGGCTACACCTTC.

This clone came up a few times. This chain uses TRBV19 with TRBJ2-1; 12 nucleotides align to TRBD2. The CDR3 runs 17 residues. Looked up from germline, CDR1 is LNHDA and CDR2 is SQIVND (reference sequence). Losses at the gene ends were 3 bases for V and 5 bases for J; bases not matched to a gene: 8. The CDR3 DNA reads as TGTGCCAGTAGTATTCGAGGGACTAGCGGGTGGAACAATGAGCAGTTCTTC. Translation gives CASSIRGTSGWNNEQFF.

This chain's CDR3 is CASSQDTSVTDTQYF. The CDR3 bases are TGCGCCAGCAGCCAAGATACTAGCGTCACAGATACGCAGTATTTT. This chain joins TRBV4-3 and TRBJ2-3; 7 bases line up with TRBD2. Trimming removed 0 bases from V and 2 bases from J; junction bases left unmatched: 2. Germline CDR1 is LGHNA and CDR2 is YSLEER. The CDR3 is made up of 15 amino acids.

The rearrangement joins TRBV7-9 to TRBJ1-2; TRBD1 agrees at 9 bases. The CDR3 consists of 15 residues. V lost 5 bases, J lost 4 bases, and 8 bases stayed unmatched. Looked up from germline, CDR1 is SEHNR and CDR2 is FQNEAQ (reference sequence). CDR3 in amino acids: CASSPRTGVGYGYTF. The CDR3 bases are TGTGCCAGCAGCCCCCGGACAGGGGTTGGCTATGGCTACACCTTC.

The rearrangement links TRBV19 to TRBJ2-1, with D tentatively TRBD1 (5 bases). V was shortened by 5 bases and J by 5 bases, with 13 bases between the two germline ends. This CDR3 is 14 amino acids long. The germline gives CDR1 LNHDA, CDR2 SQIVND (reference sequence). The CDR3 protein is CASSLRTPDNEQFF. CDR3 bases: TGTGCCAGTAGTCTCCGGACACCCGACAATGAGCAGTTCTTC.

This clone has a handful of counts. The chain couples TRBV4-2 to TRBJ2-6, with no clear D. This CDR3 is built from 16 residues. Germline-derived CDR1 and CDR2 are LGHNA and YNFKEQ. V lost 0 bases to trimming and J lost 0 bases, with 6 bases between them. The CDR3 DNA reads as TGTGCCAGCAGCCAAGATACGGACTCTGGGGCCAACGTCCTGACTTTC. It specifies CASSQDTDSGANVLTF.